These 7 T cell receptor beta chains share one sample of origin, sequenced in a study of blood T cell repertoires in COVID-19. The repertoire was sequenced with immunoSEQ multiplex PCR; TCRdb's copy has only in-frame clones and lacks some. The repertoire includes around 250,000 clones, around 87% of them detected once, and under 9% sits in the top ten. Material: peripheral blood. The receptors stem from a woman between 65 and 79 years old with active or convalescent COVID-19.

This chain links TRBV4-2 with TRBJ2-3; possibly TRBD1 for D (6 bases). Deletions cut 0 bases from V and 5 bases from J, with 12 bases between. This CDR3 is 15 amino acids long. Per germline, CDR1 LGHNA and CDR2 YNFKEQ. The DNA of the CDR3 is TGTGCCAGCAGCCAAGATGGGCAGGGGATAGATACGCAGTATTTT. Translation gives CASSQDGQGIDTQYF.

The V gene is TRBV4-2, the J gene TRBJ1-2; 10 positions agree with TRBD1. The V segment lost 0 bases and the J segment 1 base; nucleotides outside the gene matches: 2. Germline V CDR1 and CDR2: LGHNA, YNFKEQ. The CDR3 is 16 residues long. This chain's CDR3 is CASSQERTGGNYGYTF. In DNA form, the CDR3 reads TGTGCCAGCAGCCAAGAAAGGACAGGGGGTAACTATGGCTACACCTTC.

The V call is TRBV6-5, the J call TRBJ2-2, with D unclear. The CDR3 totals 15 residues. Per the germline V gene, CDR1 is MNHEY and CDR2 is SVGAGI. Trimming cost V 0 bases and J 2 bases, with 7 bases left between them. DNA of the CDR3: TGTGCCAGCAGTTACTCGAACATAAACACCGGGGAGCTGTTTTTT. Protein product: CASSYSNINTGELFF.

This rearrangement joins TRBV6-2 or TRBV6-3 to TRBJ1-5; 7 bases align to TRBD1. The germline CDR1 and CDR2 sequences are MNHEY and SVGEGT. This CDR3 contains 15 residues. The V segment lost 4 bases and the J segment 6 bases; nucleotides outside the gene matches: 9. The CDR3 bases are TGTGCCAGCAGTTCCGGACAGGTGGGGTCTCAGCCCCAGCATTTT. Protein product: CASSSGQVGSQPQHF.

The chain is built from TRBV7-9 and TRBJ1-1; TRBD1 matches at 9 bases. This CDR3 has 15 amino acids. Germline trimming cut 5 bases from V and 1 base from J; bases unmatched to any gene: 5. Germline values: CDR1 SEHNR, CDR2 FQNEAQ (reference sequence). The CDR3 loop reads CASSPGTGTNTEAFF. In DNA form, the CDR3 reads TGTGCCAGCAGCCCAGGGACAGGGACGAACACTGAAGCTTTCTTT.

The chain carries TRBV11-2 and TRBJ2-7, with D possibly TRBD1 on 6 matching bases. The CDR3 has 15 residues. CDR1 and CDR2 (germline): SGHAT, FQNNGV. The V end lost 1 base, the J end lost 3 bases, and 13 bases lay between the germline ends. CDR3 residues: CASSLVAGDNYEQYF. CDR3 DNA: TGTGCCAGCAGCTTAGTGGCAGGGGACAACTACGAGCAGTACTTC.

The rearrangement uses TRBV6-5 and TRBJ1-1; unclear D gene. Germline V gene data show CDR1 as MNHEY and CDR2 as SVGAGI. The CDR3 spans 11 residues. V was cut by 7 bases and J by 1 base, with 4 bases left in between. DNA of the CDR3: TGTGCCAGCATTAGGAACACTGAAGCTTTCTTT. Its protein is CASIRNTEAFF.